Included here is one TCR beta chain sequence, with context. A read error may produce the germline difference seen at one junction end. Germline loops: CDR1 MDHEN, CDR2 SYDVKM. The length of the CDR3 is 15 residues. TCRdb recomputed calls from the RT-PCR reads with MiXCR, one row per CDR3 protein. The repertoire has 860,000 or so distinct CDR3 sequences, around 21% of them found once; the top ten carry 9.5% to 13%. This sample is drawn from a study of response to subunit inactivated influenza vaccine. This chain connects TRBV28 to TRBJ2-7; D might be TRBD1 (6 bases). The clonotype originates from a man aged 50-59 years who received an inactivated influenza vaccine. The starting material was PBMCs from blood, obtained roughly 5 days after vaccination. The chain's CDR3 is CPSSFPDRFTYEQYF. CDR3 sequence (DNA): TGTCCCAGCAGTTTTCCGGACAGATTTACCTACGAGCAGTACTTC.